These 22 T cell receptor beta chains originate from one sample sequenced in a study of T cell responses to AZD1222 COVID-19 vaccine. Assay: immunoSEQ multiplex PCR; the TCRdb copy retains only in-frame clones and omits some. The sample lists 100,000 to 120,000 clones; more than 90% were seen once. The source material was peripheral blood, sampled 28 days after the second AZD1222 dose. The receptors originated from an adult who received the AZD1222 COVID-19 vaccine.

The chain combines TRBV2 with TRBJ2-3; tentatively, D is TRBD1 (5 bases). Trimming cost V 5 bases and J 11 bases, with 11 bases left between them. This CDR3 spans 11 amino acids. Germline V gives CDR1 SNHLY, CDR2 FYNNEI. The CDR3 protein is CASSMTEEQYF. The CDR3 DNA sequence: TGTGCCAGCAGTATGACAGAAGAGCAGTATTTT.

V gene TRBV7-8 combines with J gene TRBJ1-2, with 7 bases fitting TRBD1. V shed 7 bases and J 5 bases; nucleotides not matched to a gene: 13. The CDR3 extends over 15 amino acids. Germline CDR1 is SGHVS and CDR2 is FQNEAQ. CDR3 loop: CASTSDRDSLYGYTF. In nucleotides, the CDR3 is TGTGCCAGCACCTCGGACCGGGACAGCCTATATGGCTACACCTTC.

The V and J genes are TRBV18 and TRBJ1-2; D unresolved. Germline lookup yields CDR1 KGHSH and CDR2 LQKENI. The germline V and J ends were trimmed by 0 bases and 2 bases, with 7 bases remaining between them. The CDR3 has 14 residues. The CDR3 DNA reads as TGTGCCAGCTCACCACCGAGGGTCAACTATGGCTACACCTTC. This gives the protein CASSPPRVNYGYTF.

V is TRBV5-6 and J is TRBJ2-6, with 10 bases matching TRBD1. V gave up 1 base and J gave up 3 bases; unmatched junction bases: 4. This CDR3 spans 17 amino acids. From germline, CDR1 is SGHDT and CDR2 YYEEEE. CDR3 nucleotides: TGTGCCAGCAGCTTGTTGACAGGGGGCTTTGGGGCCAACGTCCTGACTTTC. It codes for CASSLLTGGFGANVLTF. Filled out from reference TRBV5-6 and TRBJ2-6, the complete variable domain reads DAGVTQSPTHLIKTRGQQVTLRCSPKSGHDTVSWYQQALGQGPQFIFQYYEEEERQRGNFPDRFSGHQFPNYSSELNVNALLLGDSALYLCASSLLTGGFGANVLTFGAGSRLTVL.

The chain uses TRBV5-1 and TRBJ2-2; the D gene could be TRBD1 or TRBD2 (6 bases each). The CDR3 has 16 amino acids. Per the germline V gene, CDR1 is SGHRS and CDR2 is YFSETQ. V lost 1 base to trimming and J lost 6 bases, with 16 bases between them. CDR3 amino acids: CASSLRGGRPAGELFF. DNA for the CDR3: TGCGCCAGCAGCTTGCGAGGGGGGCGCCCGGCCGGGGAGCTGTTTTTT. Filled out from reference TRBV5-1 and TRBJ2-2, the complete variable domain reads KAGVTQTPRYLIKTRGQQVTLSCSPISGHRSVSWYQQTPGQGLQFLFEYFSETQRNKGNFPGRFSGRQFSNSRSEMNVSTLELGDSALYLCASSLRGGRPAGELFFGEGSRLTVL.

The chain links TRBV7-9 to TRBJ1-6, with TRBD1 as a possible D gene (5 bases). Trimming stripped 1 base from V and 9 bases from J, with 19 bases between. This CDR3 spans 17 amino acids. Germline lookup yields CDR1 SEHNR and CDR2 FQNEAQ (reference sequence). The CDR3 here is CASSLDGAGREGSPLHF. DNA of the CDR3: TGTGCCAGCAGCTTAGATGGGGCAGGGCGAGAAGGTTCACCCCTCCACTTT.

This clone showed up just once. This sequence joins TRBV5-1 and TRBJ1-1, with 7 nucleotides matching TRBD1. The V and J ends lost 2 bases and 4 bases, in that order; junction bases with no gene match: 5. The CDR3 is 14 amino acids. Germline V CDR1 and CDR2: SGHRS, YFSETQ. The CDR3 bases are TGCGCCAGCAGCTTACAGGGGTCGAGCACTGAAGCTTTCTTT. Translated, it gives CASSLQGSSTEAFF.

The chain recombines TRBV27 with TRBJ1-6; no clear D. The germline gives CDR1 MNHEY, CDR2 SMNVEV (reference sequence). The CDR3 spans 15 residues. Between the trimmed V and J ends, which lost 1 base and 7 bases, there was a span of 11 bases. In DNA form, the CDR3 reads TGTGCCAGCAGTTTATTCCCGGGGAGCAATTCACCCCTCCACTTT. It codes for CASSLFPGSNSPLHF.

This clone showed up just a few times. This chain uses TRBV6-5 with TRBJ1-1, with TRBD1 matching 8 bases. Unmatched junction bases numbered 8, after V lost 6 bases and J lost 5 bases. This CDR3 has 14 residues. CDR1 is MNHEY, CDR2 SVGAGI, per germline. CDR3 region: CASRLTGGTTEAFF. The DNA for the CDR3 is TGTGCCAGCAGACTTACAGGGGGAACAACTGAAGCTTTCTTT.

This clone has a single count. The V gene is TRBV5-1, the J gene TRBJ1-1; the match to TRBD1 covers 9 bases. Unmatched junction bases numbered 13, after V lost 3 bases and J lost 10 bases. CDR3 length equals 15 residues. Germline values: CDR1 SGHRS, CDR2 YFSETQ. CDR3 in amino acids: CASSSKLTGGGSAFF. CDR3 sequence (DNA): TGCGCCAGCAGCTCGAAATTAACAGGGGGCGGGTCAGCTTTCTTT.

The gene calls are TRBV5-1 and TRBJ2-5; D is unclear. The germline CDR1 and CDR2 sequences are SGHRS and YFSETQ. CDR3 length: 12 amino acids. The V and J ends lost 1 base and 5 bases respectively, with 6 bases between them. The CDR3 nucleotides read TGCGCCAGCAGCTTGTTAATGGAGACCCAGTACTTC. Its protein is CASSLLMETQYF.

This sequence joins TRBV7-8 and TRBJ1-1; D is ambiguous. The V gene's germline CDR1 is SGHVS and CDR2 FQNEAQ. The CDR3 runs 15 residues. V was pared by 2 bases and J by 0 bases, with 10 bases between. In DNA, the CDR3 is TGTGCCAGCAGCTTATTCTCAGCCGTGAACACTGAAGCTTTCTTT. This gives the protein CASSLFSAVNTEAFF.

The count of this clone is one. The chain is built from TRBV10-3 and TRBJ1-4; D is perhaps TRBD1 (5 bases). CDR1 ENHRY and CDR2 SYGVKD come from the germline V gene. V was cut by 4 bases and J by 8 bases, with 11 bases left in between. The CDR3 loop spans 13 amino acids. CDR3 sequence (DNA): TGTGCCATCAGTGTGGACACTCGGGAAAAACTGTTTTTT. Translating gives CAISVDTREKLFF.

The chain combines TRBV15 with TRBJ1-6; TRBD1 matches 7 bases. The ends lost 1 base at V and 7 bases at J; junction bases unmatched: 4. In germline, CDR1 is LNHNV, CDR2 YYDKDF (reference sequence). CDR3 length: 15 amino acids. The CDR3 DNA reads as TGTGCCACCAGCAGAGCACAGGGGTTGAATTCACCCCTCCACTTT. Translation gives CATSRAQGLNSPLHF.

This chain uses TRBV9 with TRBJ2-2, with a possible D match to TRBD2 (5 bases). This CDR3 is 17 amino acids long. Trimming removed 3 bases at V and 4 bases at J, with 19 bases between. CDR1 is SGDLS, CDR2 YYNGEE, per germline. This CDR3 is CASSARIEGPGTGELFF. In DNA form, the CDR3 reads TGTGCCAGCAGCGCAAGAATAGAGGGCCCCGGCACCGGGGAGCTGTTTTTT.

The J gene is TRBJ1-4, the V gene TRBV18; 7 positions agree with TRBD1. Trimming removed 0 bases from V and 7 bases from J; junction bases left unmatched: 5. Germline V gene data show CDR1 as KGHSH and CDR2 as LQKENI. This CDR3 is 15 amino acids long. DNA of the CDR3: TGTGCCAGCTCACCACCGGAGCAGGGGGGTGAAAAACTGTTTTTT. Translating gives CASSPPEQGGEKLFF.

The gene calls are TRBV18 and TRBJ2-1, with D unclear. Germline CDR1 reads KGHSH; CDR2 reads LQKENI. CDR3 length: 14 residues. The V and J ends lost 3 bases and 8 bases respectively, with 14 bases between them. The CDR3 nucleotides are TGTGCCAGCTCACCGACCTGGGGAACCGATGAGCAGTTCTTC. It encodes CASSPTWGTDEQFF. Full variable domain (outside the CDR3, taken from reference TRBV18 and TRBJ2-1): NAGVMQNPRHLVRRRGQEARLRCSPMKGHSHVYWYRQLPEEGLKFMVYLQKENIIDESGMPKERFSAEFPKEGPSILRIQQVVRGDSAAYFCASSPTWGTDEQFFGPGTRLTVL.

V usage is TRBV27 and J usage is TRBJ2-3; 8 positions agree with TRBD2. The CDR3 is 16 amino acids. Germline V CDR1 and CDR2: MNHEY, SMNVEV (reference sequence). V lost 5 bases, J lost 6 bases, and 13 bases stayed unmatched. CDR3 in DNA: TGTGCCAGCAGTCCCCCGACTAGCGTCGACCGGGATACGCAGTATTTT. Translation gives CASSPPTSVDRDTQYF.

This chain links TRBV10-3 with TRBJ1-2, with D tentatively TRBD1 (6 bases). V was cut by 7 bases and J by 3 bases, with 15 bases left in between. Germline CDR1 ENHRY, CDR2 SYGVKD. This CDR3 comprises 14 residues. CDR3 sequence: CAITDSYRDYGYTF. CDR3 nucleotides: TGTGCCATCACCGACTCTTACAGGGACTATGGCTACACCTTC.

The rearrangement joins TRBV3-1 (or the pseudogene TRBV3-2) to TRBJ2-5, with no clear D. CDR1 is LGHDT and CDR2 is YNNKEL in the germline V gene (reference sequence). The V gene lost 2 bases and the J gene lost 5 bases, with 15 bases spanning the gap. This CDR3 region has 15 residues. The CDR3 DNA is TGTGCCAGCAGCCAAACGGTTTCGGACGGGGAGACCCAGTACTTC. Translation: CASSQTVSDGETQYF.

The chain joins TRBV19 to TRBJ1-5, with D possibly TRBD1 on 5 matching bases. CDR3 length: 15 residues. Trimming left V 6 bases short and J 7 bases short, with 19 bases between. Germline CDR1 LNHDA, CDR2 SQIVND (reference sequence). CDR3 DNA sequence: TGTGCCAGTAGCATACAAGGGGCGCAAGGGCAGCCCCAGCATTTT. As protein: CASSIQGAQGQPQHF.

This chain connects TRBV7-3 to TRBJ2-7; D is tentatively TRBD1 or TRBD2 (5 bases each). Per the germline V gene, CDR1 is SGHTA and CDR2 is FQGTGA. This CDR3 has 15 amino acids. Trimming left V 1 base short and J 3 bases short, with 13 bases between. As DNA, the CDR3 is TGTGCCAGCAGCTTAAAGAGTGGGGACGTCTACGAGCAGTACTTC. Its protein product is CASSLKSGDVYEQYF.